This T cell receptor beta chain was recovered during a study of regulatory T cells in long-lasting Graves disease. Study outcomes and limitations: Persistent disease samples used TRBV28, TRBJ1-2 and TRBJ2-5 preferentially.

Construction of the TCR beta libraries employed iRepertoire HTBI primers in conjunction with Arm-PCR of CDR3 regions. One entry per CDR3 protein results from TCRdb running MiXCR on the multiplex PCR reads. The sample lists about 500,000 distinct CDR3 sequences; 15% to 20% were seen once. As for time point: newly diagnosed GD, antithyroid drugs for less than 3 months. Construction of the TCR library relied on RNA isolated from PBMCs. This clonotype showed up many times. Its specificity is not known. The germline V gene encodes CDR1 SGHRS and CDR2 YFSETQ. This CDR3 has 14 amino acids. The V gene lost 4 bases and the J gene lost 3 bases, with 14 bases spanning the gap. Another study also made use of these data, one on T cells in Graves' hyperthyroidism and ophthalmopathy.

The sample was peripheral blood mononuclear cells (PBMCs), taken at new diagnosis, from a patient treated with antithyroid drugs. This chain links TRBV5-1 with TRBJ2-7; tentatively, D is TRBD1 or TRBD2 (5 bases each). The TCR was taken from a man aged 35-49 years with Graves disease. In nucleotides, the CDR3 is TGCGCCAGCAGCCAGGACGGGACGCTCTACGAGCAGTACTTC. Encoded protein: CASSQDGTLYEQYF.